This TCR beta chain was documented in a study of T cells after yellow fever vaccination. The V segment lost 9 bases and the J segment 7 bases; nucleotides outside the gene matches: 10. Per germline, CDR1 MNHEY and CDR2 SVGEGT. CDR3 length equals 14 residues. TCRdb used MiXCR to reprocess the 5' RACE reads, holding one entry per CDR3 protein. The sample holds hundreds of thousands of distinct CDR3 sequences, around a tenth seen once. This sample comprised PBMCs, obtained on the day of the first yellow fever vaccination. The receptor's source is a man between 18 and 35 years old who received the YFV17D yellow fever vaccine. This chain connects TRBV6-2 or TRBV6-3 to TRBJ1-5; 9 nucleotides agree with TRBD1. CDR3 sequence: CASYAGTGSQPQHF. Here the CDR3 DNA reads TGTGCCAGTTACGCCGGGACAGGGAGCCAGCCCCAGCATTTT.